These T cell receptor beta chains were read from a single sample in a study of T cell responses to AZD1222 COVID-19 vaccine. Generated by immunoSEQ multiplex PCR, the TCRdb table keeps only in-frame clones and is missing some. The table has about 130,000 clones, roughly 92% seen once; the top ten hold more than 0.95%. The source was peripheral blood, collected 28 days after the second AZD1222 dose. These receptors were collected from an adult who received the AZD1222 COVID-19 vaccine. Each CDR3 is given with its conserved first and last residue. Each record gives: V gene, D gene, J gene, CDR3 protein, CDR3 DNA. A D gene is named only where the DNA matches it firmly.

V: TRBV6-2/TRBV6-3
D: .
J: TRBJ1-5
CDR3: CASSYGGGLNQPQHF
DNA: TGTGCCAGCAGTTACGGGGGCGGACTCAATCAGCCCCAGCATTTT

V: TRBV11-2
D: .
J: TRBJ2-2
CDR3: CASTPLGRTGELFF
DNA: TGTGCCAGCACCCCCTTGGGGCGCACCGGGGAGCTGTTTTTT

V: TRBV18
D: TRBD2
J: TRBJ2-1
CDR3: CASSLGLAGYNEQFF
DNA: TGTGCCAGCTCACTGGGACTAGCGGGCTACAATGAGCAGTTCTTC

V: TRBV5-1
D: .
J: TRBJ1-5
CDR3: CASSLEGLGSNQPQHF
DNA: TGCGCCAGCAGCTTGGAAGGTTTAGGGAGTAATCAGCCCCAGCATTTT

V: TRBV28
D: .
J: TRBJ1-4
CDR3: CASSPGIIGEKLFF
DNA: TGTGCCAGCAGTCCCGGAATCATCGGTGAAAAACTGTTTTTT

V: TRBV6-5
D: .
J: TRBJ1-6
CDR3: CASSYSGGGYNSPLHF
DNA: TGTGCCAGCAGTTATAGCGGGGGAGGATATAATTCACCCCTCCACTTT

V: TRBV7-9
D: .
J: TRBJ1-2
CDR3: CASSPGQGEINYGYTF
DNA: TGTGCCAGCAGTCCAGGGCAGGGCGAAATTAACTATGGCTACACCTTC

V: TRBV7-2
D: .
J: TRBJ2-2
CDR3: CASSLPGTGELFF
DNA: TGTGCCAGCAGCTTACCGGGGACCGGGGAGCTGTTTTTT

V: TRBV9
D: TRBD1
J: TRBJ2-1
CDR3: CASSAADRGLRSGQFF
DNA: TGTGCCAGCAGCGCGGCAGACAGGGGACTCCGCTCAGGGCAGTTCTTC

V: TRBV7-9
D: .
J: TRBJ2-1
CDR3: CASSLGDEQFF
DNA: TGTGCCAGCAGCTTGGGGGATGAGCAGTTCTTC

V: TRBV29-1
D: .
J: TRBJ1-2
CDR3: CSVEVGNGYTF
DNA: TGCAGCGTTGAAGTAGGGAATGGCTACACCTTC

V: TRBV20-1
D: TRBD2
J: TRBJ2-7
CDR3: CSASDPLGGSHSYEQYF
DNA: TGCAGTGCTAGTGACCCTTTGGGCGGGAGCCACTCCTACGAGCAGTACTTC

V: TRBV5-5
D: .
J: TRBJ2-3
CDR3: CASSRATPLSTDTQYF
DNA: TGTGCCAGCAGCCGGGCGACCCCTCTTAGCACAGATACGCAGTATTTT

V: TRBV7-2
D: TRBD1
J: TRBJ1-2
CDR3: CASRFMGRTGDGYTF
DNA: TGTGCCAGCAGATTTATGGGGCGGACAGGGGATGGCTACACCTTC

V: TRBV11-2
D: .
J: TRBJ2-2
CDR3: CASSFDGRTGELFF
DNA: TGTGCCAGCAGCTTTGATGGGCGCACCGGGGAGCTGTTTTTT

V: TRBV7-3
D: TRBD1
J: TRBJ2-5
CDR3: CASSPTGEGETQYF
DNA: TGTGCCAGCAGCCCGACAGGGGAAGGGGAGACCCAGTACTTC

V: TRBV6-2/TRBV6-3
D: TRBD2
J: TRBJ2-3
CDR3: CASSRGGATDTQYF
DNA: TGTGCCAGCAGCCGGGGGGGGGCAACAGATACGCAGTATTTT